Following are 28 T cell receptor beta chains from one sample sequenced in a study of CXCR3-negative and CXCR3-positive naive CD8 T cells. It was by 5' RACE with UMI labels that the TRB cDNA libraries were prepared. One entry per CDR3 protein, without DNA, is what TCRdb gives after re-calling the 5' RACE reads. The sample has 7,500 to 9,500 distinct CDR3 sequences, and its top ten clones hold approximately 2.2%. Sequencing was performed on naive CXCR3- CD8+ T cells from blood. Regarding subset: CD45RO-CCR7+CD27+CD95- naive CD8+ T cells lacking CXCR3 (TNR3-). These receptors all come from a human donor in good health. Some clones in this sample may be carry-over from other donors' samples.

This clonotype is identified as medium-sized from frequency. The V and J genes are TRBV20-1 and TRBJ2-1; the D call from TCRdb, TRBD1, cannot be confirmed without DNA. The germline CDR1 and CDR2 sequences are DFQATT and SNEGSKA (reference sequence). The CDR3 runs 13 residues. CDR3 loop: CSACQWSLGEQFF.

Measured by frequency, this clonotype is medium-sized (0.01 to 0.1%). The gene calls are TRBV29-1 and TRBJ2-1; TCRdb outputs TRBD2, but without DNA this stays unchecked. The CDR3 spans 15 residues. Germline V gene sequence: CDR1 SQVTM, CDR2 ANQGSEA. The CDR3 protein is CSVEPTRGIYNEQFF.

V usage is TRBV28 and J usage is TRBJ2-7; TCRdb reports TRBD1, a call that lacks DNA to check it against. CDR1 MDHEN and CDR2 SYDVKM come from the germline V gene. The CDR3 contains 16 residues. CDR3 protein: CASSWRSRDEAYEQYF.

The chain links TRBV11-2 to TRBJ1-2. Germline V gene data show CDR1 as SGHAT and CDR2 as FQNNGV. CDR3 length: 17 amino acids. CDR3 amino acids: CASSHNIFGVENGGYTF.

CDR3 sequence reads: CASSQPGNEQFF. This chain uses TRBV3-1 with TRBJ2-1; TCRdb's D call of TRBD1 is untestable without DNA. CDR1 and CDR2 from the germline V gene are LGHDT and YNNKEL (reference sequence). The CDR3 is made up of 12 amino acids.

The rearrangement joins TRBV7-2 to TRBJ2-3; without DNA, the TCRdb call of TRBD2 cannot be checked. This CDR3 comprises 15 residues. The germline gives CDR1 SGHTA, CDR2 FQGNSA. CDR3 sequence: CASSRLTSDTDTQYF.

The J gene is TRBJ2-3, the V gene TRBV7-8; there is no DNA to check the TCRdb D call of TRBD2. Looked up from germline, CDR1 is SGHVS and CDR2 is FQNEAQ. This CDR3 is built from 15 residues. The CDR3 here is CASSVTSGKADTQYF.

The chain uses TRBV28 and TRBJ2-7. This CDR3 has 14 amino acids. Germline CDR1 is MDHEN and CDR2 is SYDVKM. The CDR3 spells CASSSATGNGEQYF.

This clonotype is deemed medium-sized by its frequency. The V gene is TRBV29-1, the J gene TRBJ2-1; TCRdb reports TRBD2, a call that lacks DNA to check it against. Germline CDR1 reads SQVTM; CDR2 reads ANQGSEA. The CDR3 consists of 17 residues. The CDR3: CSVEWLADRSSYNEQFF.

This clonotype counts as medium-sized by frequency. The chain joins TRBV29-1 to TRBJ1-1. Germline lookup yields CDR1 SQVTM and CDR2 ANQGSEA. The CDR3 extends over 12 amino acids. This CDR3 is CSVEDLYTEAFF.

The CDR3 sequence: CSATGTGELFF. The chain uses TRBV29-1 and TRBJ2-2; TCRdb returns TRBD1, unconfirmable since there is no DNA. The CDR3 spans 11 residues. Germline loops: CDR1 SQVTM, CDR2 ANQGSEA.

This sequence joins TRBV28 and TRBJ2-7; TCRdb's assignment of TRBD1 cannot be checked, as there is no DNA. CDR3 size: 14 residues. Looked up from germline, CDR1 is MDHEN and CDR2 is SYDVKM. The CDR3 reads CASTITGGGYEQYF.

This chain joins TRBV10-2 and TRBJ2-7. The CDR3 consists of 12 residues. Germline V gene data show CDR1 as WSHSY and CDR2 as SAAADI. The CDR3 sequence: CASGHNTYEQYF.

This clonotype counts as medium-sized (0.01 to 0.1%) by frequency. V gene TRBV12-3 or TRBV12-4 combines with J gene TRBJ1-2; without DNA, the TCRdb call of TRBD1 cannot be checked. This CDR3 has 14 residues. The CDR3 sequence is CASSFWTGVDGYTF.

The J gene is TRBJ2-2, the V gene TRBV29-1; TCRdb indicates TRBD1, and absent DNA this call remains unverified. Looked up from germline, CDR1 is SQVTM and CDR2 is ANQGSEA. CDR3 length equals 14 residues. The CDR3 protein is CSVVWGPGTGELFF.

Measured by frequency, this clonotype is medium-sized (0.01 to 0.1%). The CDR3 loop is CSVDVLETQYF. The V gene is TRBV29-1, the J gene TRBJ2-5. Per the germline V gene, CDR1 is SQVTM and CDR2 is ANQGSEA. This CDR3 region has 11 residues.

This chain links TRBV29-1 with TRBJ2-2; no DNA is available, so the TRBD1 call from TCRdb remains unchecked. Germline V gene sequence: CDR1 SQVTM, CDR2 ANQGSEA. The CDR3 sequence is 14 residues long. The chain's CDR3 is CSVGGTGVTGELFF.

Judged by frequency, this clonotype is medium-sized. This rearrangement joins TRBV7-8 to TRBJ1-1; absent DNA, TCRdb's TRBD1 call cannot be checked. The CDR3 contains 12 residues. Looked up from germline, CDR1 is SGHVS and CDR2 is FQNEAQ. CDR3 in amino acids: CASSLGQLEAFF.

The rearrangement uses TRBV3-1 and TRBJ2-1; TCRdb calls TRBD2, which cannot be checked without DNA. This CDR3 contains 16 residues. Germline values: CDR1 LGHDT, CDR2 YNNKEL (reference sequence). The CDR3 sequence: CASSQGWEVNENEQFF.

This clonotype is medium-sized (0.01 to 0.1%) by frequency. V usage is TRBV13 and J usage is TRBJ2-2; as DNA is missing, the TRBD1 call by TCRdb cannot be tested. This CDR3 region has 13 residues. Germline-derived CDR1 and CDR2 are PRHDT and FYEKMQ (reference sequence). CDR3 sequence reads: CASSWTVTGELFF.

V gene TRBV28 combines with J gene TRBJ2-7; TCRdb proposes TRBD1, but this gene call is untestable without DNA. This CDR3 contains 13 residues. CDR1 is MDHEN, CDR2 SYDVKM, per germline. This CDR3 reads CASSSQGIHEQYF.

J is TRBJ2-2 and V is TRBV28; the TCRdb D gene call, TRBD2, has no DNA to confirm it. This CDR3 is 19 amino acids long. Germline V lookup: CDR1 MDHEN, CDR2 SYDVKM. This CDR3 is CASSQGSGLAGRWTGELFF. Variable domain in full (rest from reference TRBV28 and TRBJ2-2): DVKVTQSSRYLVKRTGEKVFLECVQDMDHENMFWYRQDPGLGLRLIYFSYDVKMKEKGDIPEGYSVSREKKERFSLILESASTNQTSMYLCASSQGSGLAGRWTGELFFGEGSRLTVL.

This clonotype is identified as medium-sized (0.01 to 0.1%) from frequency. This chain links TRBV29-1 with TRBJ2-3; TCRdb indicates TRBD2, and absent DNA this call remains unverified. Germline assignment: CDR1 SQVTM and CDR2 ANQGSEA. The CDR3 contains 14 residues. The CDR3 protein is CSVAGGPHGDTQYF.

This chain's CDR3 is CSVATRDSTDTQYF. The genes are TRBV29-1 and TRBJ2-3; TCRdb's D call, TRBD1, is unchecked because there is no DNA. The CDR3 length is 14 residues. Looked up from germline, CDR1 is SQVTM and CDR2 is ANQGSEA.

In terms of frequency, this clonotype is medium-sized. This chain joins TRBV7-9 and TRBJ2-1; there is no DNA to check the TCRdb D call of TRBD1. The germline CDR1 and CDR2 sequences are SEHNR and FQNEAQ (reference sequence). The CDR3 totals 16 residues. The CDR3 is CASPTGMGEAMNEQFF.

This rearrangement joins TRBV29-1 to TRBJ2-3; TCRdb picks TRBD1, but there is no DNA to check that call. Per the germline V gene, CDR1 is SQVTM and CDR2 is ANQGSEA. The CDR3 spans 20 residues. CDR3 loop: CSVEALPGVIGNGTPDTQYF.

The rearrangement joins TRBV7-2 to TRBJ1-1. Germline V lookup: CDR1 SGHTA, CDR2 FQGNSA. The CDR3 consists of 15 residues. The CDR3 sequence is CASSLASGGNTEAFF. Complete variable domain (other parts from reference TRBV7-2 and TRBJ1-1): GAGVSQSPSNKVTEKGKDVELRCDPISGHTALYWYRQSLGQGLEFLIYFQGNSAPDKSGLPSDRFSAERTGGSVSTLTIQRTQQEDSAVYLCASSLASGGNTEAFFGQGTRLTVV.

Measured by frequency, this clonotype is medium-sized. The CDR3 is CSANRDSEDVYEQYF. The rearrangement joins TRBV20-1 to TRBJ2-7; TCRdb's D gene call, TRBD1, goes unchecked for lack of DNA. This CDR3 comprises 15 residues. Germline loops: CDR1 DFQATT, CDR2 SNEGSKA (reference sequence).